This entry features one T cell receptor beta chain sequence. The antigen is not known. This record belongs to a study of cytomegalovirus exposure and HLA in healthy donors. At the level of the study: The roughly 110 validation repertoires matched the 600 to 700 first-cohort repertoires in platform, a later analysis reported.

Assay: immunoSEQ multiplex PCR; the TCRdb copy retains only in-frame clones and omits some. Of about 130,000 clones detected, almost 85% appear once; the ten largest clones hold roughly 30%. Notes on the study in general: A list of around 160 TCR beta chains associated with cytomegalovirus was given. With high specificity and sensitivity, the classifier reportedly diagnosed cytomegalovirus status.

Source material: PBMCs. This TCR was recovered from a man aged 25-45 years in good health and CMV-seropositive.

CDR3: CASSPRLAETNEQFF. CDR3 sequence (DNA): TGTGCCAGCAGCCCCCGACTAGCCGAGACGAATGAGCAGTTCTTC. This rearrangement joins TRBV7-7 to TRBJ2-1; 7 nucleotides match TRBD2. This CDR3 spans 15 amino acids. CDR1 is SSHAT and CDR2 is FNYEAQ in the germline V gene (reference sequence). After removal of 5 bases from V and 7 bases from J, the junction contained 11 bases not matched to a gene.